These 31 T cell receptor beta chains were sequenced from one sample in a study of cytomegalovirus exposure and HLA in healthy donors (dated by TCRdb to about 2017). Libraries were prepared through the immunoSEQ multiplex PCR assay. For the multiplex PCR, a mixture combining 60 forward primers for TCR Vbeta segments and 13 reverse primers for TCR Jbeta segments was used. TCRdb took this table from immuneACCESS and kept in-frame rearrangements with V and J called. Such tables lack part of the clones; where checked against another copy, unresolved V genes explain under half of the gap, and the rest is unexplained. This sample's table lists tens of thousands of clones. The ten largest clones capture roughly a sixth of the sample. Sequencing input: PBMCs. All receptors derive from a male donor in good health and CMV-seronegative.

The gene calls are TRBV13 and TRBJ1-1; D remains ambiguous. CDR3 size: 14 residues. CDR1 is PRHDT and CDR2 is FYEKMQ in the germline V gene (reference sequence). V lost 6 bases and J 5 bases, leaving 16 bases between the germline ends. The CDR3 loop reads CASRIWAAGTEAFF. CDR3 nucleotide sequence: TGTGCCAGCAGGATCTGGGCCGCGGGGACTGAAGCTTTCTTT.

The CDR3 DNA reads TGTGCCAGCAGAGGGACAGGGCCAAAATATGGCTACACCTTC. Encoded protein: CASRGTGPKYGYTF. The chain links TRBV27 to TRBJ1-2, with 9 bases matching TRBD1. There are 14 residues in the CDR3. V lost 6 bases, J lost 5 bases, and 7 bases stayed unmatched. The germline gives CDR1 MNHEY, CDR2 SMNVEV (reference sequence).

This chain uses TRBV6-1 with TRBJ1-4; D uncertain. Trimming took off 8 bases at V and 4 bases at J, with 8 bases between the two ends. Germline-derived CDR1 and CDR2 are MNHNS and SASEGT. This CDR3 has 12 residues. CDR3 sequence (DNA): TGTGCCAGCCGAGGAAGTAATGAAAAACTGTTTTTT. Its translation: CASRGSNEKLFF.

CDR3 nucleotides: TGTGCCACCAGGGACAACTATAATTCACCCCTCCACTTT. Amino acid sequence: CATRDNYNSPLHF. The V call is TRBV19, the J call TRBJ1-6; D is possibly TRBD1 (6 bases). The V gene's germline CDR1 is LNHDA and CDR2 SQIVND (reference sequence). V lost 10 bases, J lost 3 bases, and 10 bases lay in between. The CDR3 is made up of 13 amino acids.

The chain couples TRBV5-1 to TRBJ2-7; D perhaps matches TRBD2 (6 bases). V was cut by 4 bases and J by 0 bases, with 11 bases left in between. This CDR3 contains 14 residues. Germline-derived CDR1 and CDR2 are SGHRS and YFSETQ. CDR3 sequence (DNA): TGCGCCAGCAGCCGGGGAGGAAGCTCCTACGAGCAGTACTTC. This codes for CASSRGGSSYEQYF.

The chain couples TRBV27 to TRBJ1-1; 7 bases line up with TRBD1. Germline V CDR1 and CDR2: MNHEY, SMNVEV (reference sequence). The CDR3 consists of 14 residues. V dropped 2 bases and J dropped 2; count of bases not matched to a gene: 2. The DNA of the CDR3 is TGTGCCAGCAGTTTAGCAGGGGGTAACACTGAAGCTTTCTTT. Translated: CASSLAGGNTEAFF.

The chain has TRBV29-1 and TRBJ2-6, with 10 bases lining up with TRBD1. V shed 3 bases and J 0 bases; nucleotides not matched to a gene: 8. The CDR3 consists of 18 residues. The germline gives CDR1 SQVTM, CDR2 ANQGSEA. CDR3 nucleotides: TGCAGCGTTGAGGGACCCGGGACAGGGGACTCTGGGGCCAACGTCCTGACTTTC. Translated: CSVEGPGTGDSGANVLTF.

The CDR3 loop is CASSQRLTGTGEYEQYF. In nucleotides, the CDR3 is TGCGCCAGCAGCCAAAGGTTAACTGGGACAGGGGAATACGAGCAGTACTTC. The V gene is TRBV4-1, the J gene TRBJ2-7, with 10 bases matching TRBD1. This CDR3 spans 17 amino acids. The junction had 11 bases not matched to a gene; V was cut back by 2 bases and J by 4 bases. Per the germline V gene, CDR1 is MGHRA and CDR2 is YSYEKL.

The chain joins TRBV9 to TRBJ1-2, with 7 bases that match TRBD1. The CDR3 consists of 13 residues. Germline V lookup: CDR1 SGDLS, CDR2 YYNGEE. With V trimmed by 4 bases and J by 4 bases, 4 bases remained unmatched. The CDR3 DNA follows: TGTGCCAGCAGCTCGACAGGGACCTATGGCTACACCTTC. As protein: CASSSTGTYGYTF.

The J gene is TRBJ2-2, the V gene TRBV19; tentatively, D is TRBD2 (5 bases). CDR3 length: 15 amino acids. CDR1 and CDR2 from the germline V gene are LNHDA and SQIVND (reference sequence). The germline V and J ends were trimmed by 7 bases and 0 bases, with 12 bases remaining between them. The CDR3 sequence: CASKGLSANTGELFF. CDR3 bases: TGTGCCAGTAAAGGGCTTAGCGCGAACACCGGGGAGCTGTTTTTT.

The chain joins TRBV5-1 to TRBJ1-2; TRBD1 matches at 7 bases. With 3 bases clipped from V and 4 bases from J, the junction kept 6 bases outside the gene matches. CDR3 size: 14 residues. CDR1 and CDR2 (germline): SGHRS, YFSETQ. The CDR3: CASSSTGVGYGYTF. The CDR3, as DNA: TGCGCCAGCAGCTCAACAGGGGTTGGCTATGGCTACACCTTC. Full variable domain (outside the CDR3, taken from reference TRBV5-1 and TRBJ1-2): KAGVTQTPRYLIKTRGQQVTLSCSPISGHRSVSWYQQTPGQGLQFLFEYFSETQRNKGNFPGRFSGRQFSNSRSEMNVSTLELGDSALYLCASSSTGVGYGYTFGSGTRLTVV.

The CDR3 spells CASRLRDHPTEAFF. CDR3 in DNA: TGTGCCAGCAGGCTGCGGGACCACCCCACTGAAGCTTTCTTT. V gene TRBV6-5 combines with J gene TRBJ1-1; TRBD1 is a possible D gene (5 bases). The CDR3 contains 14 residues. V was shortened by 6 bases and J by 4 bases, with 15 bases between the two germline ends. Germline-derived CDR1 and CDR2 are MNHEY and SVGAGI.

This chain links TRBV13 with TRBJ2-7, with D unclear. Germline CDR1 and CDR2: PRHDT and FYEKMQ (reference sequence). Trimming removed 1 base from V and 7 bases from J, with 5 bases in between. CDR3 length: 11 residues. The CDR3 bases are TGTGCCAGCAGCTTAGCAGCGGAGCAGTACTTC. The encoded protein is CASSLAAEQYF.

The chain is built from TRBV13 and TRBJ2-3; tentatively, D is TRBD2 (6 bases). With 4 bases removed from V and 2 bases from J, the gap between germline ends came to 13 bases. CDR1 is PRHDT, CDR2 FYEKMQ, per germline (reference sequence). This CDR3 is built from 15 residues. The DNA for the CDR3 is TGTGCCAGCAGCTCCCCCCGGGGGATCACAGATACGCAGTATTTT. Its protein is CASSSPRGITDTQYF.

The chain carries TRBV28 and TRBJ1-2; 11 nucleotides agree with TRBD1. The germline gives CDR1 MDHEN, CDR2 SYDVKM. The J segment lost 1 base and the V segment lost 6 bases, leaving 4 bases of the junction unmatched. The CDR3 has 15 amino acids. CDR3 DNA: TGTGCCAGCAGGGACAGGGGGCAACTTAACTATGGCTACACCTTC. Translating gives CASRDRGQLNYGYTF.

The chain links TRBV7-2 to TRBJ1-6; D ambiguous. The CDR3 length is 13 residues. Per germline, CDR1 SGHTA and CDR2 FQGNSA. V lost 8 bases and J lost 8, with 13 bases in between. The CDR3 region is CASGTGIYSPLHF. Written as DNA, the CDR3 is TGTGCCAGCGGAACCGGGATTTATTCACCCCTCCACTTT.

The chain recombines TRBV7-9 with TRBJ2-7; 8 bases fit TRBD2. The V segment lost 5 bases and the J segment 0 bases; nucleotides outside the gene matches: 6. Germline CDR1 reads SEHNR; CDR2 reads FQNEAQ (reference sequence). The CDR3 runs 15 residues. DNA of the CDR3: TGTGCCAGCAGCACCGGACTAGCTTACTCCTACGAGCAGTACTTC. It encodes CASSTGLAYSYEQYF.

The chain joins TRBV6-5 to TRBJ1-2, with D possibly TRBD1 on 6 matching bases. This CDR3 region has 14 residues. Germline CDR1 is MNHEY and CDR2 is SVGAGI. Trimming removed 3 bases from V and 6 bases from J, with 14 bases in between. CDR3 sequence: CASSYGRGNHGYTF. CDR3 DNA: TGTGCCAGCAGTTATGGGAGGGGGAACCATGGCTACACCTTC.

The CDR3 coding sequence is TGTGCCAGCAGTCGGGGGGACTCGGGCTCAGCTTTCTTT. Amino acid sequence: CASSRGDSGSAFF. The chain uses TRBV6-5 and TRBJ1-1, with a possible D match to TRBD1 (5 bases). This CDR3 contains 13 residues. Germline V gene sequence: CDR1 MNHEY, CDR2 SVGAGI. V was cut by 5 bases and J by 10 bases, with 17 bases left in between.

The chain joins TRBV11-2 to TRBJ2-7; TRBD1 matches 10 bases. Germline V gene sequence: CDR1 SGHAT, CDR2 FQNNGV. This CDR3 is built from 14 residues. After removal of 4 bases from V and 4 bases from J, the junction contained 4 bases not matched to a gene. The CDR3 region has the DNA TGTGCCAGCAGCTCCCGACAGGGGGCTTACGAGCAGTACTTC. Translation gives CASSSRQGAYEQYF.

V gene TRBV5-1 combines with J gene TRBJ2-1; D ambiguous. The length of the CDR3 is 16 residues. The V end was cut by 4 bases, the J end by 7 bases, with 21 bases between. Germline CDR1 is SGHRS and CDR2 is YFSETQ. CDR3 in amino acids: CASSVLDSGPQNEQFF. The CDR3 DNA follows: TGCGCCAGCAGCGTTCTTGATAGTGGGCCCCAGAATGAGCAGTTCTTC.

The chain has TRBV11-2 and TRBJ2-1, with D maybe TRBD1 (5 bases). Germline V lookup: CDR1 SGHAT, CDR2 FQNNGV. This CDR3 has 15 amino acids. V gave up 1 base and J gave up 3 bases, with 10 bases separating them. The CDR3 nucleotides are TGTGCCAGCAGCTTAGGGGGCCACATCTACAATGAGCAGTTCTTC. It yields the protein CASSLGGHIYNEQFF.

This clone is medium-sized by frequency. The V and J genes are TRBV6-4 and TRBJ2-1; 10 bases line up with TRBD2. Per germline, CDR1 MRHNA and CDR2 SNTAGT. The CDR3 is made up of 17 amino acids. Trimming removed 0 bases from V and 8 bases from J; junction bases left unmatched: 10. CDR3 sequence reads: CASSDSASGGTLDEQFF. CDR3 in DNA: TGTGCCAGCAGTGACTCCGCTAGCGGGGGCACCCTGGATGAGCAGTTCTTC.

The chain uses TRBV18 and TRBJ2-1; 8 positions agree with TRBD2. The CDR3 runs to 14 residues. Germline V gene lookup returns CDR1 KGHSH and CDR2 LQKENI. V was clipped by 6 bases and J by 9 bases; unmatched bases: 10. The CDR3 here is CASSVGRGIGEQFF. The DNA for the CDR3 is TGTGCCAGCTCTGTCGGGAGGGGAATAGGTGAGCAGTTCTTC.

Here the CDR3 reads CASSELDTEAFF. CDR3 bases: TGTGCCAGCAGTGAGCTAGATACTGAAGCTTTCTTT. The rearrangement uses TRBV6-1 and TRBJ1-1; D not resolved. Germline assignment: CDR1 MNHNS and CDR2 SASEGT. The CDR3 runs 12 residues. Trimming left V 3 bases short and J 5 bases short, with 7 bases between.

This chain's CDR3 is CASKDRGRRRGPETQYF. In nucleotides, the CDR3 is TGTGCCAGCAAGGACAGGGGACGAAGAAGGGGTCCAGAGACCCAGTACTTC. This chain joins TRBV7-6 and TRBJ2-5; 9 bases align to TRBD1. CDR1 and CDR2 (germline): SGHVS, FNYEAQ. The V segment lost 7 bases and the J segment 4 bases; nucleotides outside the gene matches: 16. The CDR3 extends over 17 amino acids.

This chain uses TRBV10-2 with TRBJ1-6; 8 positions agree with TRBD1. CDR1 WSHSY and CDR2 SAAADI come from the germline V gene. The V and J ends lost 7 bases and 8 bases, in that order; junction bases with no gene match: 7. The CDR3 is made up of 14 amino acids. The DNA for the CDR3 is TGCGCCAGCAACCCCGGGACAGGATATTCACCCCTCCACTTT. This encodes CASNPGTGYSPLHF.

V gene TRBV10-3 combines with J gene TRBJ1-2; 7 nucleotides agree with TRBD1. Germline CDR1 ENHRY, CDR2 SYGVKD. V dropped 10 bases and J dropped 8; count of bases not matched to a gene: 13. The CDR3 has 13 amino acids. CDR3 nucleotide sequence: TGTGCCACCCGGGACAGTTTACCGAAAGGCTACACCTTC. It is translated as CATRDSLPKGYTF.

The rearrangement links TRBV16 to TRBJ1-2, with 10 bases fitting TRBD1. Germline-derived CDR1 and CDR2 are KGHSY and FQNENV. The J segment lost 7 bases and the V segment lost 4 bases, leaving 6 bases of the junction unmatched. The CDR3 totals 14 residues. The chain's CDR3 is CASSPVGQGVGYTF. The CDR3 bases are TGTGCCAGCAGCCCCGTCGGACAGGGGGTTGGCTACACCTTC.

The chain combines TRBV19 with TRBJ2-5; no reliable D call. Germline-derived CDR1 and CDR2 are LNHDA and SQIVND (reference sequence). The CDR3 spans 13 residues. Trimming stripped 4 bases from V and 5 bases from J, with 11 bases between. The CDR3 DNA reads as TGTGCCAGTAGTAGAGCCTGGGCGGAGACCCAGTACTTC. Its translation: CASSRAWAETQYF.

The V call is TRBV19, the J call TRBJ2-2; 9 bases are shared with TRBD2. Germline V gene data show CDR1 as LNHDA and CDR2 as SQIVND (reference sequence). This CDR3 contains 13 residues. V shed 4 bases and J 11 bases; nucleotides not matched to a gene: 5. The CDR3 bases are TGTGCCAGTAGTAGGCGGGAGGGACGAGAGCTGTTTTTT. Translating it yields CASSRREGRELFF.